This record looks at one TCR beta chain sequence and its context. The antigen is unknown. This sample stems from a study of T cell repertoires in cytomegalovirus infection. About the research overall: Selection of CMV epitopes for the study included recently identified HLA-C-restricted and well-studied HLA-B-restricted ones. Both a matching HLA type and CMV infection were indicated by public TCR beta signatures.

MiXCR, applied by TCRdb to the reads, yields one record per CDR3 protein. The data show some 800,000 distinct CDR3 sequences, with roughly 28% seen just once and approximately 14% held by the top ten. This CDR3 comprises 14 residues. Losses at the gene ends were 6 bases for V and 11 bases for J; bases not matched to a gene: 14. CDR1 and CDR2 from the germline V gene are MNHEY and SVGEGT. General observations from the study: Carriage of CMV together with the relevant HLA was identifiable through cumulative public TCR beta family frequency. Predominance within the ex vivo response was attributable to HLA-C-restricted CMV-specific TCR beta clonotypes.

The V call is TRBV6-2 or TRBV6-3, the J call TRBJ1-1; TRBD1 matches 8 bases. The origin of this receptor is a human donor in good health (CMV status not recorded). Some clones in this sample may be carry-over from other donors' samples. Sequencing used cultured CD8+ T cells from PBMCs, obtained from culture after CMV antigen stimulation. As DNA, the CDR3 is TGTGCCAGCAGCCGTCCCGGGACAGGACCGGGGGCTTTCTTT. Protein sequence: CASSRPGTGPGAFF.